The clone carrying this TCR beta chain was counted at least ten times. Its cognate antigen is unknown. Amplification of TCR alpha and beta CDR3 regions from RNA used iRepertoire nested multiplex PCR. TCRdb re-analysed the multiplex PCR reads in MiXCR, keeping a single row per CDR3 protein. The profile covers about 190,000 distinct CDR3 sequences, with approximately 30% appearing a single time and about 19% taken by the ten largest. This specimen comes from a study of glioma-infiltrating T cells. Whole-study findings and limits: Only very few CDR3 sequences appeared in both tissue and blood.

The germline V gene encodes CDR1 MDHEN and CDR2 SYDVKM. V shed 4 bases, J shed 1 base, and the junction held 3 bases outside the gene matches. The CDR3 runs 14 residues. The sequenced sample was glioma tissue, nonneoplastic brain tissue, or PBMCs (not recorded which). The gene calls are TRBV28 and TRBJ1-1; 7 nucleotides agree with TRBD1. The clonotype was recovered from a human donor with low-grade glioma or glioblastoma, undergoing nonglioma brain surgery, or in good health (not recorded which). Written as DNA, the CDR3 is TGTGCCAGCAGTTCGGACAGGCGGAACACTGAAGCTTTCTTT. Translating gives CASSSDRRNTEAFF.